The T cell receptor (beta chain) described here comes from a study of T cells after yellow fever vaccination. About the research overall: Preparation of the low-cell-number fractions used SMART-Seq v4 Ultra Low Input. Points from the study as a whole: In FACS-sorted repertoires, abundant clonotypes from the bulk population could appear as contaminants. Faster peaking, at day 5 versus 15, marked a secondary response that was weaker.

The study made its TCR cDNA through 5'RACE template switching. That step introduced a universal primer site along with UMIs. MiXCR, run by TCRdb on the 5' RACE reads, gives a single entry per CDR3 protein. Among nearly 550,000 distinct CDR3 sequences listed, 15% to 20% were seen once. Note on this clonotype: Its target is unknown.

This CDR3 has 16 amino acids. Germline V lookup: CDR1 DFQATT, CDR2 SNEGSKA (reference sequence). V was clipped by 4 bases and J by 4 bases; unmatched bases: 8. This chain connects TRBV20-1 to TRBJ2-1, with 12 bases lining up with TRBD2. This clonotype was sampled from a man aged 25-45 years who received the YFV17D yellow fever vaccine. The sample consisted of PBMCs, taken 15 days after the yellow fever booster vaccination. The CDR3 region is CSATRLAGEGYNEQFF. The CDR3, as DNA: TGCAGTGCTACCAGACTAGCGGGAGAGGGATACAATGAGCAGTTCTTC.